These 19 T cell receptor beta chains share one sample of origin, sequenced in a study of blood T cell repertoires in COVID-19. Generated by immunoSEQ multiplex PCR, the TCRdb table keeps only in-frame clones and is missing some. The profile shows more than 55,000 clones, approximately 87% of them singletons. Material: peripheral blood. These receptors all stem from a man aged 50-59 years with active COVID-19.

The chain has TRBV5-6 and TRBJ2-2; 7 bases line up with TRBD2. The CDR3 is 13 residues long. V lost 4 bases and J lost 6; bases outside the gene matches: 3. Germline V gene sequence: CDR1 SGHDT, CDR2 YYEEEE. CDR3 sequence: CASSSGTPGELFF. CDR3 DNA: TGTGCCAGCAGCAGCGGGACCCCCGGGGAGCTGTTTTTT.

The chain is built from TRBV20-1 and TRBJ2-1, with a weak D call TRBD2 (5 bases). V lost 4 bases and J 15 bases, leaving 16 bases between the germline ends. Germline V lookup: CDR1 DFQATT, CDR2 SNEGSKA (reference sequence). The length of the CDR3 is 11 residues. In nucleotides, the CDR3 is TGCAGTGCTATGGATTTGCCGGGATCGTTCTTC. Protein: CSAMDLPGSFF.

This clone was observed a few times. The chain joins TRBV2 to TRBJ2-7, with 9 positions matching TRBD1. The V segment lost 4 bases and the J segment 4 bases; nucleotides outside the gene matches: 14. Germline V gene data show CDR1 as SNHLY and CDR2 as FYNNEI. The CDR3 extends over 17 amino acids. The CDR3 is CASSVGTGIIWVYEQYF. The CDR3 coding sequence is TGTGCCAGCAGTGTTGGGACAGGGATCATATGGGTGTACGAGCAGTACTTC.

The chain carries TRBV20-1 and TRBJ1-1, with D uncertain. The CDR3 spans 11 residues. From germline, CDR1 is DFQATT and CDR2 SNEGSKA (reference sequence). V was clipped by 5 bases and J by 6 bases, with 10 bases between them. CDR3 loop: CSAAWRAEAFF. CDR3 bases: TGCAGTGCTGCCTGGAGGGCTGAAGCTTTCTTT.

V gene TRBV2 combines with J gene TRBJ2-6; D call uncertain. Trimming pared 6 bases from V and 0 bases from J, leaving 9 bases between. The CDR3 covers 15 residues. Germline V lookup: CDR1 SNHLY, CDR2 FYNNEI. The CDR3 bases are TGTGCCAGCAGCCAGGCATTCTCTGGGGCCAACGTCCTGACTTTC. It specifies CASSQAFSGANVLTF.

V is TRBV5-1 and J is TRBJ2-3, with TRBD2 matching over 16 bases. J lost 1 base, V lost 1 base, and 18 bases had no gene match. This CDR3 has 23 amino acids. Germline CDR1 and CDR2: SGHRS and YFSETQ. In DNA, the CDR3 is TGCGCCAGCAGCTTGAACGGTCCAACCCCGGGACTAGCGGGAGGGAAGGGCACAGATACGCAGTATTTT. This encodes CASSLNGPTPGLAGGKGTDTQYF.

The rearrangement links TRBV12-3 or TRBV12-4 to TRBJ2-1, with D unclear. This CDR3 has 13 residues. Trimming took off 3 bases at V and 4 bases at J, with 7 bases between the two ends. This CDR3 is CASSFRRYNEQFF. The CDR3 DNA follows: TGTGCCAGCAGTTTTCGCAGATACAATGAGCAGTTCTTC.

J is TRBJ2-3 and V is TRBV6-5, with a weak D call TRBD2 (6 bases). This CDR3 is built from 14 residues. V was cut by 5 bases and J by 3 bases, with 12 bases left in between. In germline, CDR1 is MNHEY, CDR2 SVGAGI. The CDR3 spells CASSRSGGTDTQYF. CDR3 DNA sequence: TGTGCCAGCAGTCGTAGCGGAGGGACAGATACGCAGTATTTT.

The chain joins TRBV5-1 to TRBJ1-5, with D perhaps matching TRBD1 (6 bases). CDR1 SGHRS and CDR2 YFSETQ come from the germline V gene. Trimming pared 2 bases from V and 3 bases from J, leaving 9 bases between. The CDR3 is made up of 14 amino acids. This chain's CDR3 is CASSFSGDNQPQHF. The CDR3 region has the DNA TGCGCCAGCAGCTTTTCAGGGGACAATCAGCCCCAGCATTTT.

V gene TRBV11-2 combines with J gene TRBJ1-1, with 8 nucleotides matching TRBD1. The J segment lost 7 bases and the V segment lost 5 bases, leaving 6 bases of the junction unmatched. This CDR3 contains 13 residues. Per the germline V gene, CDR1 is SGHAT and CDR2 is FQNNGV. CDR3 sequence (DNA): TGTGCCAGCAGCCAGGACAGGGCTGGTGAAGCTTTCTTT. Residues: CASSQDRAGEAFF. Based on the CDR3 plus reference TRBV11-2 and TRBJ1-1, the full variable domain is EAGVAQSPRYKIIEKRQSVAFWCNPISGHATLYWYQQILGQGPKLLIQFQNNGVVDDSQLPKDRFSAERLKGVDSTLKIQPAKLEDSAVYLCASSQDRAGEAFFGQGTRLTVV.

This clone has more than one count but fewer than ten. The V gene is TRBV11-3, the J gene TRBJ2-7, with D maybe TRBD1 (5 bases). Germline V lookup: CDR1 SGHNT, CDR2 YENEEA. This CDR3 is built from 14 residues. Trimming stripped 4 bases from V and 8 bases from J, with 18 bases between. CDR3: CASSSPRTLGQQYF. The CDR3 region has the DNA TGTGCCAGCAGCTCCCCCCGGACACTCGGGCAGCAGTACTTC.

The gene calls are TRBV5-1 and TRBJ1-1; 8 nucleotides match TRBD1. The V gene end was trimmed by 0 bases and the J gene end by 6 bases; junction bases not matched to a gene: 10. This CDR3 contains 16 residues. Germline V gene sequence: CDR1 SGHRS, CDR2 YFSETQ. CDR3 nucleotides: TGCGCCAGCAGCTTGGGAGAGACAGGGGATTGGTCTGAAGCTTTCTTT. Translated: CASSLGETGDWSEAFF. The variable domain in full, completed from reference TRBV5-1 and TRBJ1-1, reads KAGVTQTPRYLIKTRGQQVTLSCSPISGHRSVSWYQQTPGQGLQFLFEYFSETQRNKGNFPGRFSGRQFSNSRSEMNVSTLELGDSALYLCASSLGETGDWSEAFFGQGTRLTVV.

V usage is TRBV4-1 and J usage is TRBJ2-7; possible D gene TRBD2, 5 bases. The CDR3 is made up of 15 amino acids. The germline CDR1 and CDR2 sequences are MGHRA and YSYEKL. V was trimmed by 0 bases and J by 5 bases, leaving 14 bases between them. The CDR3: CASSQDEDGIDEQYF. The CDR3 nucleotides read TGCGCCAGCAGCCAAGATGAGGACGGGATCGACGAGCAGTACTTC.

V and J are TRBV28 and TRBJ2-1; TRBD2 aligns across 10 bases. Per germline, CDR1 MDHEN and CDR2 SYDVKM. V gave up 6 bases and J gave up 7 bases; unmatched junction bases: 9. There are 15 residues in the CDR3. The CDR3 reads CASRQGAGGINEQFF. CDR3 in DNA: TGTGCCAGCAGACAAGGAGCGGGAGGGATTAATGAGCAGTTCTTC.

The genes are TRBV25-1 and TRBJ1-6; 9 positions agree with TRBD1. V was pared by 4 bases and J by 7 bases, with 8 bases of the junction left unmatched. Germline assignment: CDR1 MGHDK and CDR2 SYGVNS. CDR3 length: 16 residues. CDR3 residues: CASSASGTGRNSPLHF. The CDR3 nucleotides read TGTGCCAGCAGTGCATCCGGGACAGGGAGGAATTCACCCCTCCACTTT.

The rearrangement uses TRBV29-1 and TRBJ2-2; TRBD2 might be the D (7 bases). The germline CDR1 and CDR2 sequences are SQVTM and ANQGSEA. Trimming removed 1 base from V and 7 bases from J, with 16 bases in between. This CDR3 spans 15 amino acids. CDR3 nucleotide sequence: TGCAGCGTTGAAGGCCCCGGGGGGCGCCGCGGGGAGCTGTTTTTT. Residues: CSVEGPGGRRGELFF.

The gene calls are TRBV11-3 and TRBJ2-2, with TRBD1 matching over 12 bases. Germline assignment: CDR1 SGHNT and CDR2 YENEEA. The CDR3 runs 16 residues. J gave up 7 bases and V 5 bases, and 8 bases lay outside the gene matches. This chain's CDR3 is CASSPGQGASDGELFF. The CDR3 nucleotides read TGTGCCAGCAGCCCGGGACAGGGGGCGAGTGACGGGGAGCTGTTTTTT.

DNA of the CDR3: TGTGCCAGCAGCCCGCATGACAGGGCGGCTGAAGCTTTCTTT. Amino acid sequence: CASSPHDRAAEAFF. The rearrangement links TRBV5-4 to TRBJ1-1; 7 bases map to TRBD1. J lost 6 bases, V lost 4 bases, and 9 bases had no gene match. The CDR3 sequence is 14 residues long. Germline assignment: CDR1 SGHNT and CDR2 YYREEE (reference sequence).

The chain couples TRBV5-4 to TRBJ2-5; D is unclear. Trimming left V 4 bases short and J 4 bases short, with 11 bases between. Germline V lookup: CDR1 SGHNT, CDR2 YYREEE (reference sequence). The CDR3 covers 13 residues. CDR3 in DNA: TGTGCCAGCAGCCCAAACACGGGAGAGACCCAGTACTTC. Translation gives CASSPNTGETQYF.